The 18 T cell receptor beta chains below all came from one sample that was sequenced in a study of blood T cell repertoires in COVID-19. Method: immunoSEQ multiplex PCR; TCRdb's copy keeps in-frame clones and lacks some. The sample contains approximately 33,000 clones, roughly 87% of which appear only once. Sequenced sample: peripheral blood. The source of these receptors is a man aged 55-75 years with COVID-19, enrolled during active disease.

The rearrangement uses TRBV19 and TRBJ2-1; D uncertain. Germline V gene lookup returns CDR1 LNHDA and CDR2 SQIVND (reference sequence). Trimming shortened V by 4 bases and J by 7 bases, and 8 bases separated the two germline ends. The length of the CDR3 is 12 residues. The chain's CDR3 is CASSTLPNEQFF. The CDR3 nucleotides are TGTGCCAGTAGTACCCTACCGAATGAGCAGTTCTTC.

This clone was observed a single time. The chain links TRBV4-2 to TRBJ1-3; D gene uncertain. CDR1 and CDR2 from the germline V gene are LGHNA and YNFKEQ. V was shortened by 0 bases and J by 4 bases, with 10 bases between the two germline ends. The CDR3 spans 15 residues. The CDR3 region has the DNA TGTGCCAGCAGCCAAGACAGAACAGCCGGAAACACCATATATTTT. The encoded protein is CASSQDRTAGNTIYF.

The chain has TRBV5-1 and TRBJ2-1; the match to TRBD1 covers 9 bases. This CDR3 has 16 amino acids. Germline V gene data show CDR1 as SGHRS and CDR2 as YFSETQ. The junction had 9 bases not matched to a gene; V was cut back by 4 bases and J by 4 bases. In DNA, the CDR3 is TGCGCCAGCAGCCGGACAGGGGACTCCTTTTACAATGAGCAGTTCTTC. This translates into CASSRTGDSFYNEQFF.

The chain employs TRBV4-1 and TRBJ1-2, with 7 positions matching TRBD1. The V and J ends lost 1 base and 6 bases, in that order; junction bases with no gene match: 8. This CDR3 spans 15 amino acids. Germline V gives CDR1 MGHRA, CDR2 YSYEKL. CDR3 residues: CASSQAFLTGNGYTF. CDR3 nucleotides: TGCGCCAGCAGCCAAGCCTTCTTGACAGGGAATGGCTACACCTTC.

Only one count was recorded for this clone. This chain connects TRBV6-5 to TRBJ1-1; 10 bases are a match to TRBD1. The ends lost 0 bases at V and 5 bases at J; junction bases unmatched: 6. Germline CDR1 and CDR2: MNHEY and SVGAGI. The length of the CDR3 is 16 residues. The CDR3 spells CASSYSMGQGTTEAFF. The CDR3 DNA reads as TGTGCCAGCAGTTACTCGATGGGACAGGGGACGACTGAAGCTTTCTTT.

The chain links TRBV7-9 to TRBJ1-1; D ambiguous. Trimming cost V 7 bases and J 5 bases, with 11 bases left between them. Per germline, CDR1 SEHNR and CDR2 FQNEAQ (reference sequence). The CDR3 loop spans 12 amino acids. Here the CDR3 DNA reads TGTGCCAGCACCTCCCGGGAGACTGAAGCTTTCTTT. Protein sequence: CASTSRETEAFF.

The V gene is TRBV27, the J gene TRBJ2-2; tentatively, D is TRBD1 (6 bases). This CDR3 is 13 amino acids long. With 6 bases removed from V and 4 bases from J, the gap between germline ends came to 9 bases. The germline V gene encodes CDR1 MNHEY and CDR2 SMNVEV (reference sequence). The CDR3 sequence is CASSLTGTGELFF. The CDR3 DNA sequence: TGTGCCAGCAGCCTGACAGGCACCGGGGAGCTGTTTTTT.

This clone occurred once. The rearrangement joins TRBV20-1 to TRBJ1-1; D perhaps matches TRBD1 (5 bases). CDR1 is DFQATT, CDR2 SNEGSKA, per germline (reference sequence). CDR3 size: 11 residues. V shed 4 bases and J shed 6 bases, with 9 bases lying between them. The CDR3 reads CSATGRAEAFF. As DNA, the CDR3 is TGCAGTGCTACAGGGAGGGCTGAAGCTTTCTTT.

The chain has TRBV2 and TRBJ1-5; D is perhaps TRBD1 (6 bases). Germline assignment: CDR1 SNHLY and CDR2 FYNNEI. Trimming took 3 bases from V and 6 from J, leaving 15 bases between them. The CDR3 spans 15 residues. The chain's CDR3 is CASSETRAGVQPQHF. CDR3 in DNA: TGTGCCAGCAGTGAGACCCGGGCAGGGGTTCAGCCCCAGCATTTT.

This chain's CDR3 is CASSLGQGETQYF. As DNA, the CDR3 is TGTGCCAGCAGTTTAGGGCAGGGGGAGACCCAGTACTTC. V and J are TRBV12-3 or TRBV12-4 and TRBJ2-5; tentative D call: TRBD1 (6 bases). There are 13 residues in the CDR3. The V end lost 1 base, the J end lost 5 bases, and 8 bases lay between the germline ends.

The genes are TRBV28 and TRBJ2-2, with D possibly being TRBD1 (7 bases). Deletions cut 3 bases from V and 1 base from J, with 24 bases between. From germline, CDR1 is MDHEN and CDR2 SYDVKM. This CDR3 spans 20 amino acids. The CDR3 DNA follows: TGTGCCAGCAGTTTTGGGGGGCCGACAGGGAAAGTAAAGAACACCGGGGAGCTGTTTTTT. Translation gives CASSFGGPTGKVKNTGELFF.

The rearrangement joins TRBV5-6 to TRBJ1-3; 8 bases fit TRBD1. Losses at the gene ends were 4 bases for V and 0 bases for J; bases not matched to a gene: 3. The CDR3 totals 15 residues. CDR1 and CDR2 (germline): SGHDT, YYEEEE. The CDR3 region has the DNA TGTGCCAGCAGCGGACAGGGCGACTCTGGAAACACCATATATTTT. Residues: CASSGQGDSGNTIYF.

The gene calls are TRBV2 and TRBJ1-2, with TRBD1 matching over 9 bases. Germline CDR1 SNHLY, CDR2 FYNNEI. This CDR3 region has 14 residues. After removal of 5 bases from V and 7 bases from J, the junction contained 8 bases not matched to a gene. CDR3 in DNA: TGTGCCAGCAGTAGACGGACAGGGGACGCTGGCTACACCTTC. Translating it yields CASSRRTGDAGYTF.

The chain recombines TRBV7-9 with TRBJ2-2; TRBD2 might be the D (5 bases). Germline loops: CDR1 SEHNR, CDR2 FQNEAQ (reference sequence). This CDR3 is built from 16 residues. Trimming took 5 bases from V and 7 from J, leaving 20 bases between them. This CDR3 is CASSQDIPDGVGELFF. CDR3 sequence (DNA): TGTGCCAGCAGCCAAGACATTCCAGACGGGGTCGGGGAGCTGTTTTTT.

The chain joins TRBV4-3 to TRBJ2-1; 12 bases map to TRBD2. The V and J ends lost 0 bases and 0 bases, in that order; junction bases with no gene match: 9. This CDR3 spans 20 amino acids. Germline V gives CDR1 LGHNA, CDR2 YSLEER. The CDR3 here is CASSQELGGLAGSSYNEQFF. CDR3 bases: TGCGCCAGCAGCCAAGAACTTGGGGGACTAGCGGGTAGCTCCTACAATGAGCAGTTCTTC.

V gene TRBV5-6 combines with J gene TRBJ1-1; D may be TRBD1 (6 bases). Germline V gives CDR1 SGHDT, CDR2 YYEEEE. V was pared by 2 bases and J by 8 bases, with 7 bases between. The CDR3 is 11 residues long. In DNA, the CDR3 is TGTGCCAGCAGCTTTGACAGGGAAGCTTTCTTT. This codes for CASSFDREAFF.

This clone was picked up a small number of times. Other nucleotide sequences in the sample specify the same CDR3. This chain joins TRBV7-9 and TRBJ2-7; no clear D gene. Germline loops: CDR1 SEHNR, CDR2 FQNEAQ (reference sequence). The CDR3 consists of 11 residues. Trimming stripped 2 bases from V and 6 bases from J, with 5 bases between. The CDR3 is CASSLTSEQYF. The CDR3 nucleotides read TGTGCCAGCAGCTTAACCAGCGAGCAGTACTTC.

With regard to this clone: Other DNA sequences in this specimen translate into the identical CDR3. This chain links TRBV28 with TRBJ1-1; the D gene is possibly TRBD1 (6 bases). V shed 1 base and J shed 4 bases, with 10 bases lying between them. The CDR3 loop spans 14 amino acids. Germline-derived CDR1 and CDR2 are MDHEN and SYDVKM. The CDR3 sequence is CASSLSARGTEAFF. The DNA of the CDR3 is TGTGCCAGCAGTTTATCCGCCAGGGGCACTGAAGCTTTCTTT. The variable domain in full, completed from reference TRBV28 and TRBJ1-1, reads DVKVTQSSRYLVKRTGEKVFLECVQDMDHENMFWYRQDPGLGLRLIYFSYDVKMKEKGDIPEGYSVSREKKERFSLILESASTNQTSMYLCASSLSARGTEAFFGQGTRLTVV.